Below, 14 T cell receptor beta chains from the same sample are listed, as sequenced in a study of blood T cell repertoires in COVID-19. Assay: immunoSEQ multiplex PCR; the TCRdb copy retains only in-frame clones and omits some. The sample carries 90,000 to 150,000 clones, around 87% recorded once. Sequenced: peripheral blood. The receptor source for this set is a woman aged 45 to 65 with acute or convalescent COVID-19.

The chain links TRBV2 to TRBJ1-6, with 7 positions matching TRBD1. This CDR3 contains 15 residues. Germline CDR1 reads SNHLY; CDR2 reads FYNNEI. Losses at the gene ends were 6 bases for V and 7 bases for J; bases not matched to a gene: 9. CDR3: CASREQGKYNSPLHF. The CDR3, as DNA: TGTGCCAGCAGGGAACAGGGGAAGTACAATTCACCCCTCCACTTT.

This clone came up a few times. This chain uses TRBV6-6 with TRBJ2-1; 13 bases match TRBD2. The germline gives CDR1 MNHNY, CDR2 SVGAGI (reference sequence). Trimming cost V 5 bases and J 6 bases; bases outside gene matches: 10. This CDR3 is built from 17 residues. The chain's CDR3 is CASSRTLLAGGPNEQFF. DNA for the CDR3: TGTGCCAGCAGTCGCACCTTACTAGCGGGGGGGCCCAATGAGCAGTTCTTC.

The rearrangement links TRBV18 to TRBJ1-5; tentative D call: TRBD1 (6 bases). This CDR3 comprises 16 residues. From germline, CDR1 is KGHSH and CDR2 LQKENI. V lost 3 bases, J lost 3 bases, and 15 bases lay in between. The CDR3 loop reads CASSPGSGATNQPQHF. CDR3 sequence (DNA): TGTGCCAGCTCACCCGGCTCAGGGGCCACCAATCAGCCCCAGCATTTT.

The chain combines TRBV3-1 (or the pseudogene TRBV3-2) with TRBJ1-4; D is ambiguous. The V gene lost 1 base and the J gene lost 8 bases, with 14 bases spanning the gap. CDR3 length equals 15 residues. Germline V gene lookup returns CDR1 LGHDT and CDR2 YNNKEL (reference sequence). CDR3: CASSQVGGIGEKLFF. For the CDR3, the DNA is TGTGCCAGCAGCCAAGTAGGAGGGATCGGGGAAAAACTGTTTTTT.

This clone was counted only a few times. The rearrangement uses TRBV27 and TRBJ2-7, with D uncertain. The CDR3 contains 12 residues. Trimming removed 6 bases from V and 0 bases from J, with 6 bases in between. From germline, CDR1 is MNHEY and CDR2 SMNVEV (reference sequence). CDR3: CASSSPSYEQYF. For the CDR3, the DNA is TGTGCCAGCAGCAGTCCCTCCTACGAGCAGTACTTC.

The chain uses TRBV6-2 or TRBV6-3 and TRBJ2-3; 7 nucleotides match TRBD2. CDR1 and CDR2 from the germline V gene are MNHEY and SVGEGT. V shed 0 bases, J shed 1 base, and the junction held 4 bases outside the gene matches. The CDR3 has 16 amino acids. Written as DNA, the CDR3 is TGTGCCAGCAGTTACTCTCCTGGGAGGGGCACAGATACGCAGTATTTT. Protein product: CASSYSPGRGTDTQYF.

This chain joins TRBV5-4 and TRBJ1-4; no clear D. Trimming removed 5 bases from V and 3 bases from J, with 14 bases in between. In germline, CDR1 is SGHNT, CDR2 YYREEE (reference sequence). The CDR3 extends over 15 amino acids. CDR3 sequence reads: CASSWENGSNEKLFF. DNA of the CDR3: TGTGCCAGCAGTTGGGAGAACGGATCTAATGAAAAACTGTTTTTT. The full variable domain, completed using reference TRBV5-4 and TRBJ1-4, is ETGVTQSPTHLIKTRGQQVTLRCSSQSGHNTVSWYQQALGQGPQFIFQYYREEENGRGNFPPRFSGLQFPNYSSELNVNALELDDSALYLCASSWENGSNEKLFFGSGTQLSVL.

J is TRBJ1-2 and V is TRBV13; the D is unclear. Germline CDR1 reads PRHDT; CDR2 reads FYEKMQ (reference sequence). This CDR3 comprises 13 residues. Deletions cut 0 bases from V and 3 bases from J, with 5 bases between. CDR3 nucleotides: TGTGCCAGCAGCTTAGGCGTAGACTATGGCTACACCTTC. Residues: CASSLGVDYGYTF.

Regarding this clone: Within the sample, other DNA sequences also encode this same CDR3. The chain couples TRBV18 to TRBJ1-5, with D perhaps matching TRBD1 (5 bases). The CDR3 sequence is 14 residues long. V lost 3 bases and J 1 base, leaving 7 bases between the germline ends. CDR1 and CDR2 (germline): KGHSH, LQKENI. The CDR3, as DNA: TGTGCCAGCTCACCGACAGAAAGCAATCAGCCCCAGCATTTT. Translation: CASSPTESNQPQHF.

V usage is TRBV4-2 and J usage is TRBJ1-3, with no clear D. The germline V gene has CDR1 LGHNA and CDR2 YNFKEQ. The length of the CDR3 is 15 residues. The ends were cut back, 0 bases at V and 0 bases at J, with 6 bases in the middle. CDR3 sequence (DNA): TGTGCCAGCAGCCAAGACTGGAGCTCTGGAAACACCATATATTTT. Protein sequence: CASSQDWSSGNTIYF.

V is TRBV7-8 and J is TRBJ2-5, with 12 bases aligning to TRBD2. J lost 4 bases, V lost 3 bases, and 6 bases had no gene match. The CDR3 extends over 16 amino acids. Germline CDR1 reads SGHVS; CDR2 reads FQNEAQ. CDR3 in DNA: TGTGCCAGCAGCTTGAACCCGGGACTAGCGGGAGAGACCCAGTACTTC. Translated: CASSLNPGLAGETQYF. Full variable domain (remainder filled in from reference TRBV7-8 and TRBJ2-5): GAGVSQSPRYKVAKRGQDVALRCDPISGHVSLFWYQQALGQGPEFLTYFQNEAQLDKSGLPSDRFFAERPEGSVSTLKIQRTQQEDSAVYLCASSLNPGLAGETQYFGPGTRLLVL.

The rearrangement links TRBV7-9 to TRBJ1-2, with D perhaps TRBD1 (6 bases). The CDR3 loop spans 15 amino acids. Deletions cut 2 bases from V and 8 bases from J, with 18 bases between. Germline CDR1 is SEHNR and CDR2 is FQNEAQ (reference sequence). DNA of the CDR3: TGTGCCAGCAGCTTAAGGACGGACAGCTATACGGGCTACACCTTC. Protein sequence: CASSLRTDSYTGYTF.

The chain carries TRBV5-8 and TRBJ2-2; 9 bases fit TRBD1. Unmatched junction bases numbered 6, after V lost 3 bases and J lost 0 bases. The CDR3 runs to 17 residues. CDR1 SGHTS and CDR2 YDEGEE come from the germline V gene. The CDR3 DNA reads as TGTGCCAGCAGCTCCAGGGGACAGGGATCGAACACCGGGGAGCTGTTTTTT. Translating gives CASSSRGQGSNTGELFF.

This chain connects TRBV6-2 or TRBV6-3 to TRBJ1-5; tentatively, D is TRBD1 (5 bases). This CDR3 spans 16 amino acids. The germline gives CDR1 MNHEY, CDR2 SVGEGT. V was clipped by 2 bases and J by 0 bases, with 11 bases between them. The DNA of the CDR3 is TGTGCCAGCAGTTACGGGGCCTTTTATAGCAATCAGCCCCAGCATTTT. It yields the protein CASSYGAFYSNQPQHF.